This TCR beta chain derives from a study of blood T cell repertoires in COVID-19. In the study overall: Spain, Italy and the United States supplied samples that represented acute and convalescent COVID-19. In each case, the material was cDNA or gDNA derived from T cells, B-cell-depleted T cells, or PBMCs.

V gave up 4 bases and J gave up 4 bases; unmatched junction bases: 7. The CDR3 loop spans 14 amino acids. CDR1 and CDR2 (germline): SGDLS, YYNGEE. Authors' data handling: For nucleated cells, counts were estimated from reference gene primer amplification. Here immunoSEQ multiplex PCR was the method, and the copy in TCRdb shows in-frame clones only, minus some. For V, J and clone size, that table is used; D and trimming come from the DNA. The sample shows 150,000 or so clones, 80% to 95% of them seen only once. The chain is built from TRBV9 and TRBJ2-7; 8 bases agree with TRBD1. The TCR sequence derives from a woman between 55 and 75 years old with COVID-19, enrolled during active disease. The sequenced sample was peripheral blood. Here the CDR3 reads CASSPDGDRYEQYF. CDR3 nucleotide sequence: TGTGCCAGCAGCCCGGATGGGGACAGGTACGAGCAGTACTTC.